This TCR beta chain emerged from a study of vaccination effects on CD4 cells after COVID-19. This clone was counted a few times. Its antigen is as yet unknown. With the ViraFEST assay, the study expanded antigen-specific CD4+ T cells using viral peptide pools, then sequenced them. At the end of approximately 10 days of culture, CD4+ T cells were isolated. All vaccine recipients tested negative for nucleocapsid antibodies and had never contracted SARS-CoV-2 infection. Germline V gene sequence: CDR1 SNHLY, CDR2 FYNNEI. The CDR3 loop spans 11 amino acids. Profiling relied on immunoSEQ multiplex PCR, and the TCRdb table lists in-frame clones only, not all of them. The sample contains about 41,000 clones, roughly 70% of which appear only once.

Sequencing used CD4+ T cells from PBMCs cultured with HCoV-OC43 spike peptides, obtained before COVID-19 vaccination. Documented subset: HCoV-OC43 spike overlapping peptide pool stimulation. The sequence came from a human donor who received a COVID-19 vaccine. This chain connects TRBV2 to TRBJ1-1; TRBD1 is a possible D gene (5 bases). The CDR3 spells CAMTENTEAFF. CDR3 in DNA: TGTGCGATGACAGAGAACACTGAAGCTTTCTTT. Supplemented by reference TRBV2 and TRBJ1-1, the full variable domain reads EPEVTQTPSHQVTQMGQEVILRCVPISNHLYFYWYRQILGQKVEFLVSFYNNEISEKSEIFDDQFSVERPDGSNFTLKIRSTKLEDSAMYFCAMTENTEAFFGQGTRLTVV.